The present T cell receptor (beta chain) was sequenced within a study of OX40 agonist ivuxolimab in advanced cancers. Study-level background: Dose-escalation cases comprised hepatocellular carcinoma, melanoma, renal cell or head and neck cancer.

Findings of the study overall: Among the lowest peripheral clonal expansion occurred in 0.1-3.0 mg/kg partial responders. Expanded clones belonging to CD8+ T cells outnumbered, on average, those of CD4+.

This CDR3 comprises 15 residues. The V gene's germline CDR1 is LNHDA and CDR2 SQIVND (reference sequence). The repertoire was sequenced with immunoSEQ multiplex PCR; TCRdb's copy has only in-frame clones and lacks some. The sample shows under 150,000 clones, less than 95% of them seen only once. A note on this clone: Its target is unknown.

Peripheral blood came from all dose cohorts at three timepoints. The source of this sequence is an adult with an advanced solid tumor such as melanoma, head and neck, liver or kidney cancer. Source: CD4+ or CD8+ T cells sorted from blood, taken in a trial of the OX40 agonist ivuxolimab. This chain links TRBV19 with TRBJ2-5, with a possible D match to TRBD1 (5 bases). Gene TRBJ2-7 matches the end of the DNA better, so the J call may be wrong. CDR3: CASSIWQGTSYEQYF. The CDR3 DNA reads TGTGCCAGTAGTATATGGCAGGGCACCTCCTACGAGCAGTACTTC.